The 26 T cell receptor beta chains below were found in one sample sequenced in a study of molecular identifiers for immune sequencing clone quantification. Each CDR3 protein gets one entry after TCRdb re-called the PCR reads with MiXCR. The top ten hold around 0.78% of the sample, which has some 580,000 distinct CDR3 sequences, approximately 24% seen once. The sequenced sample was naive CD8+ T cells from blood, with Jurkat cell RNA spiked in. As for subset: FACS-sorted CD8+CD4-CCR7+CD45RA+ naive T cells. These TCRs come from a human donor in good health. Some libraries in this study had Jurkat cell RNA spiked in.

With regard to this clonotype: A much larger clone is a single base away; this may be a read error. The chain uses TRBV4-1 and TRBJ2-7; D possibly corresponds to TRBD1 (6 bases). Trimming took off 1 base at V and 3 bases at J, with 19 bases between the two ends. Germline CDR1 MGHRA, CDR2 YSYEKL. The CDR3 covers 17 residues. The CDR3 coding sequence is TGCGCCAGCAGCCAAGTGCCCTCAGGGGTCCAGGGCTACGAGCAGTACTTC. This encodes CASSQVPSGVQGYEQYF.

J is TRBJ2-7 and V is TRBV19; 10 bases align to TRBD1. The CDR3 loop spans 15 amino acids. V dropped 9 bases and J dropped 7; count of bases not matched to a gene: 15. CDR1 is LNHDA, CDR2 SQIVND, per germline (reference sequence). The CDR3: CASRTGGSYDGEQYF. DNA for the CDR3: TGTGCCAGCCGGACAGGGGGATCCTACGACGGGGAGCAGTACTTC.

Concerning this clonotype: This may be a read error, as it is one base from a much larger clone. This rearrangement joins TRBV29-1 to TRBJ2-3, with 16 bases lining up with TRBD2. CDR1 and CDR2 from the germline V gene are SQVTM and ANQGSEA. This CDR3 region has 19 residues. The CDR3 DNA reads TGCAGCGTTGAGGTGGGACTAGCGGGAGGGTCTCTCCCCACAGATGCGCAGTATTTT. It specifies CSVEVGLAGGSLPTDAQYF.

This clonotype was seen many times. The chain is built from TRBV10-3 and TRBJ2-3; 7 bases line up with TRBD2. The junction had 4 bases not matched to a gene; V was cut back by 2 bases and J by 2 bases. CDR1 is ENHRY, CDR2 SYGVKD, per germline. The CDR3 is 15 residues long. CDR3: CAISEVGGFTDTQYF. In DNA, the CDR3 is TGTGCCATCAGTGAGGTGGGGGGGTTCACAGATACGCAGTATTTT.

The rearrangement links TRBV7-6 to TRBJ1-5; the D gene is possibly TRBD1 (6 bases). The CDR3 sequence is 14 residues long. Germline loops: CDR1 SGHVS, CDR2 FNYEAQ. V gave up 1 base and J gave up 7 bases, with 11 bases separating them. The CDR3 DNA reads TGTGCCAGCAGCTTAGACAGGGTCGGGCAGCCCCAGCATTTT. It translates to CASSLDRVGQPQHF.

On this clonotype itself: This sequence may be a read error, since a much larger clone differs from it by one base. The V and J genes are TRBV5-6 and TRBJ2-3; TRBD1 agrees at 7 bases. The CDR3 has 19 residues. V trimming: 5 bases; J trimming: 4 bases; junction bases outside the gene matches: 22. Germline CDR1 is SGHDT and CDR2 is YYEEEE. In nucleotides, the CDR3 is TGTGCCAGCAGACGGTTAGAATGGCCTTTCTACAGGGGTCCAGATACGCAGTATTTT. Translation: CASRRLEWPFYRGPDTQYF.

The V call is TRBV4-1, the J call TRBJ1-6, with 12 bases aligning to TRBD1. This CDR3 is 17 amino acids long. With 4 bases clipped from V and 8 bases from J, the junction kept 9 bases outside the gene matches. The V gene's germline CDR1 is MGHRA and CDR2 YSYEKL. CDR3 protein: CASSPSPGDRGHSPLHF. CDR3 DNA: TGCGCCAGCAGCCCATCGCCGGGGGACAGGGGGCATTCACCCCTCCACTTT.

A word on this clonotype: Since a much larger clone is just one base distant, this may be a read error. The CDR3 reads CSARDLAEPHYAQYF. In nucleotides, the CDR3 is TGCAGTGCTAGAGACCTAGCGGAACCGCACTACGCGCAGTACTTC. The rearrangement uses TRBV20-1 and TRBJ2-7, with 7 bases fitting TRBD2. CDR3 length: 15 amino acids. Germline assignment: CDR1 DFQATT and CDR2 SNEGSKA (reference sequence).

This clonotype was seen many times. V is TRBV7-9 and J is TRBJ2-7; the match to TRBD1 covers 9 bases. Germline-derived CDR1 and CDR2 are SEHNR and FQNEAQ (reference sequence). The CDR3 has 15 amino acids. V was pared by 5 bases and J by 3 bases, with 8 bases of the junction left unmatched. CDR3 sequence (DNA): TGTGCCAGCAGCCCTGGGACAGGGCGGCACTACGAGCAGTACTTC. Its translation is CASSPGTGRHYEQYF.

A few counts support this clonotype. The chain links TRBV27 to TRBJ2-7, with TRBD1 matching over 10 bases. The length of the CDR3 is 16 residues. The germline V gene encodes CDR1 MNHEY and CDR2 SMNVEV (reference sequence). V lost 0 bases, J lost 3 bases, and 5 bases stayed unmatched. This chain's CDR3 is CASSLSPGQGYYEQYF. CDR3 in DNA: TGTGCCAGCAGTTTATCGCCGGGACAGGGGTACTACGAGCAGTACTTC.

Concerning this clonotype: At one end, the junction sequence differs from germline, possibly due to a read error. The chain is built from TRBV15 and TRBJ2-5, with 9 bases aligning to TRBD1. The CDR3 sequence is 14 residues long. Looked up from germline, CDR1 is LNHNV and CDR2 is YYDKDF (reference sequence). The CDR3 loop is CAASSDRGGKTQYF. CDR3 nucleotide sequence: TGTGCCGCCAGCTCCGACAGGGGGGGAAAGACCCAGTACTTC.

The rearrangement links TRBV4-1 to TRBJ2-7; D may match TRBD1 or TRBD2 (5 bases each). The CDR3 runs 15 residues. CDR1 is MGHRA, CDR2 YSYEKL, per germline. Trimming stripped 1 base from V and 8 bases from J, with 18 bases between. CDR3 amino acids: CASSQVGGAYVKQYF. In DNA, the CDR3 is TGCGCCAGCAGCCAAGTTGGGGGAGCCTACGTCAAGCAGTACTTC.

This clonotype has at least ten counts. This chain joins TRBV9 and TRBJ1-1; D is unclear. CDR1 SGDLS and CDR2 YYNGEE come from the germline V gene. The V and J ends lost 0 bases and 1 base respectively, with 7 bases between them. The CDR3 length is 14 residues. The CDR3 DNA reads as TGTGCCAGCAGCGTAGACGGCTGGAACACTGAAGCTTTCTTT. As protein: CASSVDGWNTEAFF.

In regard to this clonotype: Since a much larger clone is just one base distant, this may be a read error. The genes are TRBV11-2 and TRBJ2-3; no clear D. Germline CDR1 is SGHAT and CDR2 is FQNNGV. CDR3 length: 14 residues. The CDR3, as DNA: TGTGCCAGCAGCTTAACACTGGCCCCAGATATGCAGTATTTT. This codes for CASSLTLAPDMQYF.

With regard to this clonotype: This may be a read error, as it is one base from a much larger clone. The rearrangement links TRBV12-3 or TRBV12-4 to TRBJ2-1; 7 nucleotides align to TRBD1. The CDR3 is 13 amino acids. In DNA, the CDR3 is TGTGCCAGCAGCACGGGACAGTACAATGAGCAGCTCTTC. Protein sequence: CASSTGQYNEQLF.

The gene calls are TRBV19 and TRBJ2-1; a weak D match, TRBD2 (5 bases). Trimming removed 7 bases at V and 14 bases at J, with 15 bases between. The CDR3 has 11 residues. The germline gives CDR1 LNHDA, CDR2 SQIVND (reference sequence). The CDR3: CASKCFPGEFF. CDR3 sequence (DNA): TGTGCCAGTAAGTGCTTCCCCGGGGAGTTCTTC.

This chain connects TRBV7-9 to TRBJ2-1; D unclear. The V end was cut by 0 bases, the J end by 5 bases, with 2 bases between. CDR3 size: 12 residues. Germline V lookup: CDR1 SEHNR, CDR2 FQNEAQ (reference sequence). The CDR3 sequence: CASSLAHNEQFF. DNA for the CDR3: TGTGCCAGCAGCTTAGCTCACAATGAGCAGTTCTTC.

This clonotype was detected a few times. The chain is built from TRBV19 and TRBJ1-5; 11 bases map to TRBD1. The V segment lost 1 base and the J segment 4 bases; nucleotides outside the gene matches: 3. The length of the CDR3 is 16 residues. Germline V lookup: CDR1 LNHDA, CDR2 SQIVND (reference sequence). The CDR3, as DNA: TGTGCCAGTAGTATAGGGGACAGGGGGGTAAATCAGCCCCAGCATTTT. Amino acid sequence: CASSIGDRGVNQPQHF.

V is TRBV6-6 and J is TRBJ2-7, with D unresolved. V dropped 5 bases and J dropped 2 bases, with 13 bases sitting between them. CDR1 and CDR2 (germline): MNHNY, SVGAGI (reference sequence). The CDR3 is 14 residues long. The CDR3 region has the DNA TGTGCCAGCAGTCCCGTCGACAAGACCTACGAGCAGTACTTC. Translating it yields CASSPVDKTYEQYF.

Of note for this clonotype: This may be a read error, as it is one base from a much larger clone. V is TRBV20-1 and J is TRBJ1-1, with D unresolved. Germline lookup yields CDR1 DFQATT and CDR2 SNEGSKA (reference sequence). CDR3 length equals 15 residues. CDR3 loop: CGTLRPSLPRTEAFF. CDR3 bases: TGCGGTACCCTACGACCGTCCCTCCCGCGGACTGAAGCTTTCTTT.

This clonotype was seen at least ten times. The chain links TRBV9 to TRBJ1-1; 7 bases align to TRBD1. This CDR3 is built from 16 residues. Looked up from germline, CDR1 is SGDLS and CDR2 is YYNGEE. Trimming cost V 4 bases and J 0 bases; bases outside gene matches: 9. The CDR3 reads CASSPRQGTMNTEAFF. In DNA, the CDR3 is TGTGCCAGCAGCCCCCGACAGGGAACCATGAACACTGAAGCTTTCTTT.

In the case of this clonotype: A much larger clonotype is one base distant, so this may be a read error. The chain recombines TRBV20-1 with TRBJ2-2, with D tentatively TRBD1 or TRBD2 (5 bases each). This CDR3 comprises 12 residues. Germline V gives CDR1 DFQATT, CDR2 SNEGSKA (reference sequence). CDR3 residues: CSAWTDTGELLF. CDR3 nucleotides: TGCAGTGCTTGGACGGACACCGGGGAGCTGTTATTT.

Turning to this clonotype: This may be a read error: a much more frequent sequence differs by one nucleotide. The chain has TRBV11-2 and TRBJ2-7; no firm D call. V gave up 1 base and J gave up 4 bases, with 11 bases separating them. This CDR3 spans 14 amino acids. In germline, CDR1 is SGHAT, CDR2 FQNNGV. CDR3 region: CASSLAAPAYEQYF. The CDR3 DNA follows: TGTGCCAGCAGCTTAGCCGCCCCCGCGTACGAGCAGTACTTC.

This clonotype was recorded many times. This chain links TRBV27 with TRBJ1-2; 11 nucleotides match TRBD1. Germline lookup yields CDR1 MNHEY and CDR2 SMNVEV (reference sequence). V lost 4 bases to trimming and J lost 5 bases; unmatched junction nucleotides: 18. The CDR3 consists of 19 residues. CDR3 sequence reads: CASSSGTGGPSTASYGYTF. The CDR3 nucleotides are TGTGCCAGCAGTTCCGGGACAGGGGGTCCTTCCACCGCGTCATATGGCTACACCTTC.

With regard to this clonotype: The final CDR3 position lacks the conserved phenylalanine or tryptophan, pointing to a likely read error. The chain employs TRBV4-3 and TRBJ2-7, with 7 bases lining up with TRBD1. V lost 2 bases and J lost 3; bases outside the gene matches: 4. Germline V CDR1 and CDR2: LGHNA, YSLEER. The CDR3 has 14 residues. The CDR3 sequence: CASSQNQGVYEQYL. The CDR3 DNA reads TGCGCCAGCAGCCAAAATCAGGGGGTCTACGAGCAGTACCTC.

This clonotype was counted ten times or more. V is TRBV4-1 and J is TRBJ2-5; no clear D gene. The CDR3 extends over 16 amino acids. With 1 base removed from V and 1 base from J, the gap between germline ends came to 13 bases. The germline V gene encodes CDR1 MGHRA and CDR2 YSYEKL. CDR3 region: CASSQGRTSIQETQYF. CDR3 DNA: TGCGCCAGCAGCCAAGGGCGGACGAGCATCCAAGAGACCCAGTACTTC.